A single T cell receptor beta chain is shown here with its context. V lost 0 bases, J lost 4 bases, and 13 bases lay in between. CDR1 and CDR2 (germline): SGDLS, YYNGEE. The CDR3 has 15 residues. The sample belongs to a study of blood T cell repertoires in COVID-19. As handled by the study authors: Scientists estimated how many nucleated cells there were by amplifying reference gene primers. Clones were read by immunoSEQ multiplex PCR, and TCRdb kept only the in-frame ones, dropping some. V, J and clone size were drawn from that table, and D and trimming were deduced from the DNA. The sample contains 150,000 or so clones, more than 85% of which appear only once.

The gene calls are TRBV9 and TRBJ1-2; D is possibly TRBD1 (5 bases). The sequenced sample was peripheral blood. This sequence was found in a man between 60 and 70 years old with active or convalescent COVID-19. CDR3 DNA: TGTGCCAGCAGCGTAGGGGGCAGGGTGGGCTATGGCTACACCTTC. It translates to CASSVGGRVGYGYTF.